Here is one TCR beta chain with its context. Its antigen is unidentified. TCRdb keeps only in-frame clones here, not all; method: immunoSEQ multiplex PCR. This table has some 6,600 clones, about 83% appearing once. CDR1 and CDR2 from the germline V gene are SSHAT and FNYEAQ (reference sequence). CDR3 length: 15 amino acids. This entry belongs to a study of tumour-infiltrating T cells in Burkitt lymphoma. Study information: The Burkitt lymphoma cohort spanned all epidemiological subtypes. Study conclusions and caveats: Several public clonotypes were shared across many Burkitt lymphoma patients.

The TCR comes from a human donor with Burkitt lymphoma. This sequence joins TRBV7-7 and TRBJ2-3; tentative D call: TRBD1 (7 bases). The source material was tumor tissue. CDR3 amino acids: CTSSSRDSPTDTQYF. CDR3 DNA sequence: TGTACTAGCAGCTCCCGGGACAGCCCCACAGATACGCAGTATTTT.